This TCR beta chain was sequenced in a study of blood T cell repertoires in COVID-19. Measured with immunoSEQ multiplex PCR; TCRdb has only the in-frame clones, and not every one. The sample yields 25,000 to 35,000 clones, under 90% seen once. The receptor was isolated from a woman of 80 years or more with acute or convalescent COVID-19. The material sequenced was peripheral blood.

The CDR3 spells CASSNPRGAWTEAFF. DNA of the CDR3: TGTGCCAGCAGCAATCCCCGTGGGGCTTGGACTGAAGCTTTCTTT. The genes are TRBV21-1 and TRBJ1-1; the table's D call, TRBD1, was not checked against the DNA. TRBV21-1 is deemed a pseudogene. The CDR3 has 15 residues.